This entry describes one TCR beta chain. Cohort allocation depended upon clinical history that participants reported. The CDR3 is made up of 12 amino acids. CDR1 and CDR2 from the germline V gene are SGHAT and FQNNGV. V was shortened by 3 bases and J by 6 bases, with 6 bases between the two germline ends. Original processing methods: By means of reference gene primer amplification, nucleated cell counts were estimated. Assay used: immunoSEQ multiplex PCR; TCRdb lists only in-frame clones, some missing. V and J calls and clone size are copied from that table; D and trimming were computed from the DNA. This sample has roughly 400,000 clones; 88% occur once, and the top ten carry 1.4% to 1.5%. The data are from a study of blood T cell repertoires in COVID-19. Study-wide background: The cDNA or gDNA used as material had been derived from T cells, B-cell-depleted T cells, or PBMCs.

The clonotype was recovered from a woman between 18 and 30 years old who had been exposed to COVID-19. The V and J genes are TRBV11-2 and TRBJ2-1; D unclear. The sample comprised PBMCs or T cells enriched from blood (not recorded which). The CDR3 spells CASSFTSNEQFF. CDR3 DNA sequence: TGTGCCAGCAGCTTTACGAGCAATGAGCAGTTCTTC.